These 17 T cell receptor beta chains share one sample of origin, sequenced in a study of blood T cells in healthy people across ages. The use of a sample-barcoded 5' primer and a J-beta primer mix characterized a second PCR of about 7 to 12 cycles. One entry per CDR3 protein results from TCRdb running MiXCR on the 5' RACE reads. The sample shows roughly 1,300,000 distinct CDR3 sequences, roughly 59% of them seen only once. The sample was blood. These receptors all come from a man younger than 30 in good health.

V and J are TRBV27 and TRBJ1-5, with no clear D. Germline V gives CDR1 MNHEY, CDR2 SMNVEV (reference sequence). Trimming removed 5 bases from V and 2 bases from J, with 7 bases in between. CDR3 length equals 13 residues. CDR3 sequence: CASSLWGNQPQHF. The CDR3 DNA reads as TGTGCCAGCAGTCTGTGGGGCAATCAGCCCCAGCATTTT.

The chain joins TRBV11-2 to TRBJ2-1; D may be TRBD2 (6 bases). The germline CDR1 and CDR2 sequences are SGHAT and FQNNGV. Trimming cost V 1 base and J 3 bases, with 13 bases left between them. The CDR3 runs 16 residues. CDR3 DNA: TGTGCCAGCAGCTTAGTGGGCCAGGGAGGCTACAATGAGCAGTTCTTC. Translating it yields CASSLVGQGGYNEQFF.

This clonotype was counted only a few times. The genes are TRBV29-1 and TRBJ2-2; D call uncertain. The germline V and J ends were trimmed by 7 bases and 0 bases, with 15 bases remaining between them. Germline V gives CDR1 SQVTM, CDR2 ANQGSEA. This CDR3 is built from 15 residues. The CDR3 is CSAGPPSTNTGELFF. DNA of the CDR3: TGCAGCGCCGGACCCCCGAGTACGAACACCGGGGAGCTGTTTTTT.

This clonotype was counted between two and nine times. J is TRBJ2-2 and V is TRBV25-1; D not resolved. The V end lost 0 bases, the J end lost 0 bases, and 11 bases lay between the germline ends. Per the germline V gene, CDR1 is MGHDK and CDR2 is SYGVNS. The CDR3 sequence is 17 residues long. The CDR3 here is CASSEYTLGANTGELFF. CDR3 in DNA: TGTGCCAGCAGTGAATATACTTTAGGAGCGAACACCGGGGAGCTGTTTTTT. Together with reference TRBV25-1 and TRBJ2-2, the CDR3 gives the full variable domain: EADIYQTPRYLVIGTGKKITLECSQTMGHDKMYWYQQDPGMELHLIHYSYGVNSTEKGDLSSESTVSRIRTEHFPLTLESARPSHTSQYLCASSEYTLGANTGELFFGEGSRLTVL.

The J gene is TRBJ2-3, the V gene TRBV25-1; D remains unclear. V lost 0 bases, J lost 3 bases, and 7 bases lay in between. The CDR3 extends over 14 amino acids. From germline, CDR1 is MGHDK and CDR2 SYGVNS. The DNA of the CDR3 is TGTGCCAGCAGTGAATATTATGTTACAGATACGCAGTATTTT. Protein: CASSEYYVTDTQYF. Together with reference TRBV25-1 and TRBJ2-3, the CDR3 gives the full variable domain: EADIYQTPRYLVIGTGKKITLECSQTMGHDKMYWYQQDPGMELHLIHYSYGVNSTEKGDLSSESTVSRIRTEHFPLTLESARPSHTSQYLCASSEYYVTDTQYFGPGTRLTVL.

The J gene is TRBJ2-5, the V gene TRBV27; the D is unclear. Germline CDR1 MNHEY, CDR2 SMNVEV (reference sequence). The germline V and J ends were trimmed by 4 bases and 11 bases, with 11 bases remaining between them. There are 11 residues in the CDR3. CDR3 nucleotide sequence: TGTGCCAGCAGTTCCGGGTTGTTGCAGTACTTC. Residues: CASSSGLLQYF.

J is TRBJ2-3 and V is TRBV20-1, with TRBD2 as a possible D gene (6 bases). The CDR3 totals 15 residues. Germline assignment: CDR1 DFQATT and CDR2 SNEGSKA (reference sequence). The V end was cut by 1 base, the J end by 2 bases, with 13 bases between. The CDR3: CSARAGRGDTDTQYF. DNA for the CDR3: TGCAGTGCTAGAGCCGGGCGGGGAGACACAGATACGCAGTATTTT.

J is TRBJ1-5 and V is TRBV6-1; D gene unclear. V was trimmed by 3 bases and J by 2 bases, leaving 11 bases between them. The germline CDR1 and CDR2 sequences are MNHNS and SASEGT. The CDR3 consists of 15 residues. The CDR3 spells CASSELPSGNQPQHF. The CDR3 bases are TGTGCCAGCAGTGAGTTACCCTCCGGCAATCAGCCCCAGCATTTT.

The CDR3 loop is CSVEETGGNYGYTF. CDR3 coding DNA: TGCAGCGTTGAAGAGACAGGGGGTAACTATGGCTACACCTTC. This rearrangement joins TRBV29-1 to TRBJ1-2, with TRBD1 identical over 9 bases. The CDR3 is 14 residues long. J gave up 1 base and V 0 bases, and 0 bases lay outside the gene matches. CDR1 is SQVTM, CDR2 ANQGSEA, per germline.

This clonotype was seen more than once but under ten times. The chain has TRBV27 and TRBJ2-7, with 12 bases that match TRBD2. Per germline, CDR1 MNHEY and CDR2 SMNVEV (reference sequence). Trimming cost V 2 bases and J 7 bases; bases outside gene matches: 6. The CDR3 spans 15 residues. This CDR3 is CASSLLAGGLGEQYF. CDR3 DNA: TGTGCCAGCAGTTTACTAGCGGGAGGGCTTGGGGAGCAGTACTTC.

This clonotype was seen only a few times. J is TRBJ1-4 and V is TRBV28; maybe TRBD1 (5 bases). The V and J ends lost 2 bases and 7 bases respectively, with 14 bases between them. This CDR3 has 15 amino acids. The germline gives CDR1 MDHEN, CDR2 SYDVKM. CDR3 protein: CASSLGIGAAEKLFF. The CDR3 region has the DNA TGTGCCAGCAGTTTAGGGATAGGGGCGGCTGAAAAACTGTTTTTT.

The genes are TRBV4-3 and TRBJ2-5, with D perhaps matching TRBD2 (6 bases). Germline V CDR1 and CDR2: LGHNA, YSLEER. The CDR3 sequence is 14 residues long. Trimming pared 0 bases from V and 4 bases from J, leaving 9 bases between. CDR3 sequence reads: CASSQDWRGETQYF. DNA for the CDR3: TGCGCCAGCAGCCAAGATTGGCGGGGAGAGACCCAGTACTTC.

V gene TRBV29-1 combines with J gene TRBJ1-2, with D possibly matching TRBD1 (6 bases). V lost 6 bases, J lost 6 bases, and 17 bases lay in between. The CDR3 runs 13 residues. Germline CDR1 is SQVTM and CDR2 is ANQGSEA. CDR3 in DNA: TGCAGCGTCAGGGGCCAGCTCACCGATGGCTACACCTTC. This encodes CSVRGQLTDGYTF.

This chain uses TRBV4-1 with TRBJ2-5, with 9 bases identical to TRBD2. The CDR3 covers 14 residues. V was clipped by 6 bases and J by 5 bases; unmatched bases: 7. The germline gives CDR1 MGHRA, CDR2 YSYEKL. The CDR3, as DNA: TGCGCCAGCAGAAAGCGGGAGGATAAGGAGACCCAGTACTTC. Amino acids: CASRKREDKETQYF.

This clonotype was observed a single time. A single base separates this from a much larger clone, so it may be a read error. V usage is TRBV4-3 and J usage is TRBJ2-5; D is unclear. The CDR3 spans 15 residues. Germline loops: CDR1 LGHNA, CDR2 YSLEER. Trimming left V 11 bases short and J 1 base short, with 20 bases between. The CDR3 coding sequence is TGCGCCGGCCAAGATTGGGCAAGCCCCCAAGAGACCCAGTACTTC. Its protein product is CAGQDWASPQETQYF.

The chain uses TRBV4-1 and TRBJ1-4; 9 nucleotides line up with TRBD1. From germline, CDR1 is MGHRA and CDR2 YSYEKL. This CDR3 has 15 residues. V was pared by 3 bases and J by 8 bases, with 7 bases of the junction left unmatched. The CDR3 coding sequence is TGCGCCAGCAGCCAGAACACAGGGGGCGGAGAAAAACTGTTTTTT. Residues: CASSQNTGGGEKLFF.

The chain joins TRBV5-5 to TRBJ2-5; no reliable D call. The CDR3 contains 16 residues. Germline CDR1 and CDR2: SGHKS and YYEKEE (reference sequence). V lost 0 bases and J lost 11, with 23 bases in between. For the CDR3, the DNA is TGTGCCAGCAGCTTGGCCCCGGCACTGGCGTACAATGAGCAGTACTTC. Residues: CASSLAPALAYNEQYF.